This entry is about one T cell receptor (beta chain). With only one base between it and a far larger clone, this is likely a read error. Time point defined: persistent/refractory GD, antithyroid drugs over 5 years with positive TRAb. Construction of the TCR library relied on RNA isolated from PBMCs. For TCR beta, libraries came from iRepertoire HTBI primers and Arm-PCR of CDR3 regions. In TCRdb, the multiplex PCR reads were re-called with MiXCR into one record per CDR3 protein. The sample carries 350,000 to 450,000 distinct CDR3 sequences, about 21% recorded once. The data were obtained in a study of regulatory T cells in long-lasting Graves disease. The CDR3 loop spans 16 amino acids. With V trimmed by 5 bases and J by 4 bases, 10 bases remained unmatched. The germline gives CDR1 MDHEN, CDR2 SYDVKM.

The sequence was collected from a female donor with Graves disease. This chain uses TRBV28 with TRBJ1-5, with TRBD1 identical over 8 bases. Here the sequenced sample was peripheral blood mononuclear cells (PBMCs), taken when the disease was refractory, from a patient treated with antithyroid drugs. This chain's CDR3 is CASSAPGTGLNQPQHF. For the CDR3, the DNA is TGTGCCAGCAGTGCCCCCGGGACAGGACTTAATCAGCCCCAGCATTTT.